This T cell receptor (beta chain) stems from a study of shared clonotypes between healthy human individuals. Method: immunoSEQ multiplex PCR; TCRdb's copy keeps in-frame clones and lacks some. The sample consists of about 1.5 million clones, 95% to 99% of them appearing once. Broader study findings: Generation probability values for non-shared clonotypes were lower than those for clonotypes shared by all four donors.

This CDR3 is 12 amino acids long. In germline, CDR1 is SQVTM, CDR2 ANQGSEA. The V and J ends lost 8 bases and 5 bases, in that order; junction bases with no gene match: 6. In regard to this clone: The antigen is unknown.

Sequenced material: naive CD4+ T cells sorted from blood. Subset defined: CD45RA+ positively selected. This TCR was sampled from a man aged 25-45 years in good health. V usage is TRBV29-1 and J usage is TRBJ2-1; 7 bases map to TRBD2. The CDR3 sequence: CSTRDYDNEQFF. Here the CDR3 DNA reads TGCAGCACCCGGGACTACGACAATGAGCAGTTCTTC.